This record concerns one TCR beta chain sequence. This clonotype was seen a handful of times. Its antigen specificity is not known. Base-call qualities are not available, and no considerably larger clone is one nucleotide away. Libraries were made using single-cell sequencing. Sequencing relied on an Illumina NovaSeq 6000. For cell capture and library preparation, the team used the BD Rhapsody Targeted mRNA and AbSeq Reagent Kit in a microwell format. Libraries were prepared to cover TCR, sample tags, AbSeq, and targeted mRNA from the Human T-Cell Expression Panel plus custom TOX and TOX2 primers. Libraries were sequenced on an Illumina NovaSeq. The paper's data handling went like this. The analysis covered approximately 11,000 cells in total, of which 7076 were CD8 T cells and approximately 4,500 were CD8 T cells with an identifiable TCR CDR3. On the Seven Bridges Genomics platform, raw data were run through the BD Rhapsody Targeted Analysis Pipeline with V(D)J processing. Quality control, Sample Tag demultiplexing with Lex-BDSMK, clone identification with VDJ Explorer, and Seurat clustering were all done in SeqGeq 1.6.0. Clones comprising <1% of CD8 T cells were considered non-expanded; clones comprising >2.5% of the sample were considered clonal expansions. TCRdb's own reprocessing of the public reads used fastp at Q25 and MiXCR and kept productive beta chains. Records with the same CDR3 protein are collapsed into one entry carrying the most frequent genes and DNA. TCRdb's processing, not the study's, gives the V and J calls here. The sample table shows approximately 22,000 distinct CDR3 sequences, and around 34% are seen once. The ten top clones hold less than 30% of the sample.

Including the terminal cysteine and phenylalanine, the CDR3 comprises 14 residues. Just CDR3 DNA is preserved here, 42 bases in frame from base 1. V and J lose 0 bases and 7 bases, and a span of 12 bases separates them. For CDR1 and CDR2, the germline V gene lists SGHDN and FVKESK. Per the publication, the time point label means: five sample-tagged time points from pre-transplant (day -1) to day 368 post-transplant, pooled. PBMC were thawed and then stimulated for less than 15 hours with a CMV IE-1 overlapping peptide library, with no transport inhibitors added. After being thawed and rested overnight, the cells were stimulated in R10 medium along with CD28/CD49d costimulation. The IE-1 peptide library was composed of 15-amino-acid peptides with overlaps of 11 amino acids. Each time point was barcoded using BD Single-Cell Multiplexing Kit Sample Tags, after which the barcoded samples were pooled and stained with oligo-conjugated anti-CD45RA plus sorting antibodies. A BD FACSAria III was used to sort CMV-responsive CD8+CD137+ and CD4+CD154+ T cells at 4-way purity. Blood samples were drawn into EDTA vacutainers and processed by Ficoll gradient within 1-24 hours.

The sample belongs to a study of immune aging and cytomegalovirus after organ transplant (dated by TCRdb to the early 2020s). General notes on the study: All transplant recipients received three-drug immunosuppression with prednisone, tacrolimus, and mycophenolate. On the study overall, not on this receptor specifically: A larger share of large clones was made up of TEMRA cells, and in the seven largest clones (about 2,000 cells) aged and TEMRA cells were gained while TCM cells were lost. CD57 was not measured in the sequencing data, so a conservative gene-based aging definition was used instead. Post-transplant increases in aged-phenotype cells were observed regardless of clone size, following viremia and occurring earlier in large clones (days 200-264) than in small clones.

Rearrangement joined TRBV14 to TRBJ1-2; a confident D gene designation cannot be given. Material: CMV peptide-activated CD4+ and CD8+ T cells sorted from blood, obtained at five time points, pooled. Sample cell subset or site, as interpreted from the label and publication: sorted CD8+CD137+ and CD4+CD154+ T cells after 11 to 12 h CMV IE-1 peptide stimulation. The receptor was isolated from a female donor who had a heart transplant and CMV viremia. The sequenced DNA: TGTGCCAGCAGCCAAGATAGAACACGAGGTGGCTACACCTTC. It codes for CASSQDRTRGGYTF. With the rest looked up from the reference TRBV14 and TRBJ1-2 genes rather than sequenced, the full variable domain is EAGVTQFPSHSVIEKGQTVTLRCDPISGHDNLYWYRRVMGKEIKFLLHFVKESKQDESGMPNNRFLAERTGGTYSTLKVQPAELEDSGVYFCASSQDRTRGGYTFGSGTRLTVV.